This T cell receptor (beta chain) was profiled in a study of T cell responses to AZD1222 COVID-19 vaccine. Clones were read by immunoSEQ multiplex PCR, and TCRdb kept only the in-frame ones, dropping some. This repertoire shows about 200,000 clones, more than 80% found once; its top ten account for about 3.6%. There are 15 residues in the CDR3. The germline CDR1 and CDR2 sequences are LNHDA and SQIVND (reference sequence). Trimming removed 6 bases at V and 0 bases at J, with 11 bases between. The specimen was peripheral blood, collected 28 days after the second dose of the MenACWY control vaccine. This receptor was obtained from an adult who received the MenACWY meningococcal vaccine as a control. The genes are TRBV19 and TRBJ2-2, with a weak D call TRBD2 (6 bases). The DNA of the CDR3 is TGTGCCAGTAGGGACCGGGACTCGAACACCGGGGAGCTGTTTTTT. This encodes CASRDRDSNTGELFF.